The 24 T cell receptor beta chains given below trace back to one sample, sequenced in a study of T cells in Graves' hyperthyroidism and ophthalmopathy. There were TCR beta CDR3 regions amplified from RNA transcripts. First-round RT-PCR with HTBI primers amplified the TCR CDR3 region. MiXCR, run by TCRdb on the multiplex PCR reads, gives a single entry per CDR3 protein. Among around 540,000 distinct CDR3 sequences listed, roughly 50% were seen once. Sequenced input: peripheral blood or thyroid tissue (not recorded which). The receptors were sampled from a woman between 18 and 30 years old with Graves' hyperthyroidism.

The CDR3 sequence is CASSLGPTTGETQYF. In DNA form, the CDR3 reads TGTGCCAGCAGCTTAGGGCCCACCACCGGGGAGACCCAGTACTTC. V is TRBV7-9 and J is TRBJ2-5, with D uncertain. The germline V and J ends were trimmed by 1 base and 5 bases, with 14 bases remaining between them. Per the germline V gene, CDR1 is SEHNR and CDR2 is FQNEAQ (reference sequence). This CDR3 contains 15 residues.

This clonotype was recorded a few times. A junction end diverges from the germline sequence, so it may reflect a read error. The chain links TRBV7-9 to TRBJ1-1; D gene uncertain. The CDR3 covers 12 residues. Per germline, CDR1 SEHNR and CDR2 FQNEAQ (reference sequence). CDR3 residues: CANSLVGLEAFF. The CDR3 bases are TGTGCCAACAGCTTAGTCGGGCTAGAAGCTTTCTTT.

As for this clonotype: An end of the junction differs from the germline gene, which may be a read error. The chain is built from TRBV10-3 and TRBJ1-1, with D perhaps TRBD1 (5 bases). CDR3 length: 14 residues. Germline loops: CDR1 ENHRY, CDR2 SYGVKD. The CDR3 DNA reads TGTGCCAGCAGTACGGGACCCGGGAACACTGAAGCTTTCTTT. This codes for CASSTGPGNTEAFF.

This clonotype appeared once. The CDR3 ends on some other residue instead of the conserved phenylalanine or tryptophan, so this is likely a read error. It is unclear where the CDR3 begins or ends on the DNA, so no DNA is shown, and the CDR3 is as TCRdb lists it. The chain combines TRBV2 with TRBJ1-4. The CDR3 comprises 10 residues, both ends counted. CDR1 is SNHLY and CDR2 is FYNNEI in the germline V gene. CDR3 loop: CASSEWQVLY.

The CDR3 loop is CASSKDSETQYF. The CDR3 nucleotides read TGTGCCAGCAGTAAGGACTCAGAGACCCAGTACTTC. The V call is TRBV7-2, the J call TRBJ2-5, with D possibly TRBD2 on 5 matching bases. Germline V CDR1 and CDR2: SGHTA, FQGNSA. V was pared by 6 bases and J by 4 bases, with 9 bases between. This CDR3 is built from 12 residues. Drawing the rest from reference TRBV7-2 and TRBJ2-5, the complete variable domain is GAGVSQSPSNKVTEKGKDVELRCDPISGHTALYWYRQSLGQGLEFLIYFQGNSAPDKSGLPSDRFSAERTGGSVSTLTIQRTQQEDSAVYLCASSKDSETQYFGPGTRLLVL.

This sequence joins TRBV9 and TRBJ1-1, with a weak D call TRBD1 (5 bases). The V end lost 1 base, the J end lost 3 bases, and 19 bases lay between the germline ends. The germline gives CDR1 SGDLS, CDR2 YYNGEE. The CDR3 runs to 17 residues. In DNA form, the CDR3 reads TGTGCCAGCAGCGTATCCGGAACGGGGGATCTGGACACTGAAGCTTTCTTT. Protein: CASSVSGTGDLDTEAFF.

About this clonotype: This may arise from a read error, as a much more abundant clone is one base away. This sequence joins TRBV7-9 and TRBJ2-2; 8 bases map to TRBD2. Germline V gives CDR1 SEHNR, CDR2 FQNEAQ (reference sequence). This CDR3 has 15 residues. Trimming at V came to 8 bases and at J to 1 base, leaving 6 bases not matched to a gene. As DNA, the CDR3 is TGTGCCAGCGGGGCGGCGGGAGGGAACACCGGGGAGCTGTTTTTT. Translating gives CASGAAGGNTGELFF.

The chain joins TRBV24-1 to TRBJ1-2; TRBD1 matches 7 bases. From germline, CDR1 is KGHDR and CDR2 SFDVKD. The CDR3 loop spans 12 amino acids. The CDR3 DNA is TGTGCTAGTGGTCTCGGGACAGATGGCTACACCTTC. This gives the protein CASGLGTDGYTF.

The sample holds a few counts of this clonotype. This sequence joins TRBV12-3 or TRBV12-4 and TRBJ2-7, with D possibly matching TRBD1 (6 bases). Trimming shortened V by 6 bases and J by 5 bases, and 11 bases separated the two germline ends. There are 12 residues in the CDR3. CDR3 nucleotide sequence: TGTGCCAGCAGCCGTAGGGGGAACGAGCAGTACTTC. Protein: CASSRRGNEQYF.

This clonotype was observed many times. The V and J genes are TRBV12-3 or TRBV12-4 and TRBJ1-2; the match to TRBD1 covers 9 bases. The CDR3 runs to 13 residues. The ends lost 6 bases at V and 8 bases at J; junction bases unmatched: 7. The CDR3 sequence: CASRTGTGQGYTF. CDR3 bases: TGTGCCAGCAGGACCGGGACAGGGCAAGGCTACACCTTC.

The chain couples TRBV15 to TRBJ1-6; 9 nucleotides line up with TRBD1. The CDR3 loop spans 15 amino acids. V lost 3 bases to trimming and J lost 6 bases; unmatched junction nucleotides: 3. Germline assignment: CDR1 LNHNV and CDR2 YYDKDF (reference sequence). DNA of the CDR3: TGTGCCACCAGCAGCTTGGGACAGGGTAATTCACCCCTCCACTTT. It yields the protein CATSSLGQGNSPLHF.

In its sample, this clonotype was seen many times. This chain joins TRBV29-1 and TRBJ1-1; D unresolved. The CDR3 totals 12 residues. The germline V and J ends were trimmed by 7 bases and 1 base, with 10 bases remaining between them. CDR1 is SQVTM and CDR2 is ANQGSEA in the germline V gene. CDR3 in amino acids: CSAKDRNTEAFF. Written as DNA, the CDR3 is TGCAGCGCCAAGGATAGGAACACTGAAGCTTTCTTT.

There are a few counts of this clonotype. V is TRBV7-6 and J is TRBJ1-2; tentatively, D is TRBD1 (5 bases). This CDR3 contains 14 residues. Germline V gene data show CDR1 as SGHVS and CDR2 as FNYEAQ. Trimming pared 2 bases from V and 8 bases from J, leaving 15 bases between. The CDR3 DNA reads TGTGCCAGCAGCTTACGGTGGCGGGGGAGCGGCTACACCTTC. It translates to CASSLRWRGSGYTF.

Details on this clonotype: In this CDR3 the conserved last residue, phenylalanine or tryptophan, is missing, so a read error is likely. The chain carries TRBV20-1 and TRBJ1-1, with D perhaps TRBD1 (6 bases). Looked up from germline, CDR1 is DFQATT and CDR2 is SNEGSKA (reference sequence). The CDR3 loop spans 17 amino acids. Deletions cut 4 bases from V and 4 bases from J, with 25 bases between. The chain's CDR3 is CSAKDRITGSVGTEAFL. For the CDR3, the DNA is TGCAGTGCTAAAGATCGGATAACAGGGAGCGTAGGCACTGAAGCTTTCCTT.

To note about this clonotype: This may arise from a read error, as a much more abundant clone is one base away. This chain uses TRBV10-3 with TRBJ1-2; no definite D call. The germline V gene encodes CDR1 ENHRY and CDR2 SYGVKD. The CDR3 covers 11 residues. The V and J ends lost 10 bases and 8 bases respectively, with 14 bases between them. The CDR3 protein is CATWTLRGYTF. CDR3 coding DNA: TGTGCCACCTGGACCCTCAGGGGCTACACCTTC.

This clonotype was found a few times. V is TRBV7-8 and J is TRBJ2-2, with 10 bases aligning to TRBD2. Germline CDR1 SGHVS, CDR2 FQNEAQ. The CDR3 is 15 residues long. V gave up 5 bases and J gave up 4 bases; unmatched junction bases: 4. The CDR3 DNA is TGTGCCAGCAGCCCGCTAGCGGGGGCCACCGGGGAGCTGTTTTTT. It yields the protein CASSPLAGATGELFF.

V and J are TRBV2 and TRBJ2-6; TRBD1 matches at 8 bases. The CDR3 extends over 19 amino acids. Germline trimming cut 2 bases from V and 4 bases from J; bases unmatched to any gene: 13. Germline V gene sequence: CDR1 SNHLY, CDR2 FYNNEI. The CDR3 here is CASSESSLTGVSGANVLTF. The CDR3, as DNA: TGTGCCAGCAGTGAATCGTCTTTGACAGGGGTTTCCGGGGCCAACGTCCTGACTTTC.

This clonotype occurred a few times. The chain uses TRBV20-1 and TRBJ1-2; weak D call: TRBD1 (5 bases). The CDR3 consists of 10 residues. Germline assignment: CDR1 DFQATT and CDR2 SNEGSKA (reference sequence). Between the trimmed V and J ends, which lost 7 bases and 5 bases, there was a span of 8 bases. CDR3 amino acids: CSDGGYGYTF. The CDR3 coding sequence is TGCAGTGACGGGGGTTATGGCTACACCTTC.

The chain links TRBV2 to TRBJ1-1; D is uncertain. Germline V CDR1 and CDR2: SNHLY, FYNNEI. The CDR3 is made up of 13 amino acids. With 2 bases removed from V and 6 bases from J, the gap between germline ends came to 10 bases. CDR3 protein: CASSETGSPEAFF. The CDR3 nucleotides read TGTGCCAGCAGTGAAACCGGGAGCCCTGAAGCTTTCTTT.

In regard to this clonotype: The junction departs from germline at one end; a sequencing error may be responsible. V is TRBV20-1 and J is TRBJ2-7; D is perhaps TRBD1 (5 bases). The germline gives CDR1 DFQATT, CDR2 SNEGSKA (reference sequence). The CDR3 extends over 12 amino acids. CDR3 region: CSATGQVDEQCF. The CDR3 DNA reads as TGCAGTGCTACAGGGCAAGTGGACGAGCAGTGCTTC.

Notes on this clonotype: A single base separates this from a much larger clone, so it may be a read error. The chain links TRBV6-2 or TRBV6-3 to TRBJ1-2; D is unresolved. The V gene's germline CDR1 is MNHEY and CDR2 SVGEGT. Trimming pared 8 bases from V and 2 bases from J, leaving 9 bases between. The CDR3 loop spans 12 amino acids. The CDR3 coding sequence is TGTGCCAGCGCACACCGCAACTATGGCTACACCTTC. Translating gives CASAHRNYGYTF.

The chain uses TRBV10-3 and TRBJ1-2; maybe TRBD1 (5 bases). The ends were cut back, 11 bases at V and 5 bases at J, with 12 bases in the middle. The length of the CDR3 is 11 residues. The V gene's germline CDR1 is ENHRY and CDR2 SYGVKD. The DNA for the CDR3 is TGTGCCTGGAGTCCAGGGTATGGCTACACCTTC. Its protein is CAWSPGYGYTF.

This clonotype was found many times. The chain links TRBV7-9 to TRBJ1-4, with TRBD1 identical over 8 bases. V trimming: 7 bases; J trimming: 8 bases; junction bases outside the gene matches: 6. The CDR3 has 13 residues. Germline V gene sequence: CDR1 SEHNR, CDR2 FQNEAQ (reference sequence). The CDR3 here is CASKTGVEEKLFF. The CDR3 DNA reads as TGTGCCAGCAAGACAGGGGTAGAGGAAAAACTGTTTTTT.

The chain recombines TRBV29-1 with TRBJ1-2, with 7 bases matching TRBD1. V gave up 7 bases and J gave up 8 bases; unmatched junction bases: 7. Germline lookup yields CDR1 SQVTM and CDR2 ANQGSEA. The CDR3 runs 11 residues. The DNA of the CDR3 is TGCAGCGCCTCGACAGGGTACGGCTACACCTTC. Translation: CSASTGYGYTF.